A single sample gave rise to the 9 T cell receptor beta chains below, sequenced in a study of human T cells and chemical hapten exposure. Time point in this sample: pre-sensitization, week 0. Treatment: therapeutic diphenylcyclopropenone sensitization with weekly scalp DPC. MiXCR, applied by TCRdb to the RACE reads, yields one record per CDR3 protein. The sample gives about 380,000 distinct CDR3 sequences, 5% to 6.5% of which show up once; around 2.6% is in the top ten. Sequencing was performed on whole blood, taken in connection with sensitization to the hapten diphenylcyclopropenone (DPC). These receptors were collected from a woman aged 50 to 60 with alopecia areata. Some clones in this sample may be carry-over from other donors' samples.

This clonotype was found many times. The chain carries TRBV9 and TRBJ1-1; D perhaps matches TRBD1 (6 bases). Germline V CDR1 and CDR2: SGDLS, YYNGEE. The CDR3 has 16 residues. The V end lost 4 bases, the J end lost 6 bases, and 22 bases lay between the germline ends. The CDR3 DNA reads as TGTGCCAGCAGCCAGACCGGAGGGGGGGAGGAGGCTGAAGCTTTCTTT. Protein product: CASSQTGGGEEAEAFF. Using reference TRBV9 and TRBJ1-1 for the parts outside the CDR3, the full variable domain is DSGVTQTPKHLITATGQRVTLRCSPRSGDLSVYWYQQSLDQGLQFLIQYYNGEERAKGNILERFSAQQFPDLHSELNLSSLELGDSALYFCASSQTGGGEEAEAFFGQGTRLTVV.

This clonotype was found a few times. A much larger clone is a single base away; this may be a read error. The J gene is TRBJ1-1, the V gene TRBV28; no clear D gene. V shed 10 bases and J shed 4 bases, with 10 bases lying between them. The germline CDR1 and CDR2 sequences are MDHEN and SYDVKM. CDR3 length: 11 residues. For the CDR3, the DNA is TGTGCCATCAGCCGGGGCACTGAAGCTTTCTTT. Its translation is CAISRGTEAFF. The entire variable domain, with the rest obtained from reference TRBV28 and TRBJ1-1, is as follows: DVKVTQSSRYLVKRTGEKVFLECVQDMDHENMFWYRQDPGLGLRLIYFSYDVKMKEKGDIPEGYSVSREKKERFSLILESASTNQTSMYLCAISRGTEAFFGQGTRLTVV.

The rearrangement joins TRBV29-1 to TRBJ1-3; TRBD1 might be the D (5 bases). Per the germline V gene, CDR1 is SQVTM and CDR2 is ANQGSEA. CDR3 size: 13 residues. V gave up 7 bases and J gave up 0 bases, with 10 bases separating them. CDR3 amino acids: CSADSSSGNTIYF. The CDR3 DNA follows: TGCAGCGCAGACAGTAGCTCTGGAAACACCATATATTTT.

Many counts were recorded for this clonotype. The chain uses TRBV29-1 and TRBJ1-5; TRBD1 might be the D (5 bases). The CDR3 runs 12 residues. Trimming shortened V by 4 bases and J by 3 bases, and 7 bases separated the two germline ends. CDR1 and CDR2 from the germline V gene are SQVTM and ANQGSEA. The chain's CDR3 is CSVGGANQPQHF. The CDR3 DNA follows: TGCAGCGTTGGTGGGGCCAATCAGCCCCAGCATTTT.

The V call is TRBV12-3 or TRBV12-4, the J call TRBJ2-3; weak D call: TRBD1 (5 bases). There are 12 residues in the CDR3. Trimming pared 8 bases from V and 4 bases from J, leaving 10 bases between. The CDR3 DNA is TGTGCCAGCGCTGGGGCTTCAGATACGCAGTATTTT. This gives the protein CASAGASDTQYF.

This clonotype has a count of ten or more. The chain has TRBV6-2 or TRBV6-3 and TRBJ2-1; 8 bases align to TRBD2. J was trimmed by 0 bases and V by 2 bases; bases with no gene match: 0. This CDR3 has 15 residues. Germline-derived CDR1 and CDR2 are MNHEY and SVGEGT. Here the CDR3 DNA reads TGTGCCAGCAGTTACGGGACTAGCTCCTACAATGAGCAGTTCTTC. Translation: CASSYGTSSYNEQFF.

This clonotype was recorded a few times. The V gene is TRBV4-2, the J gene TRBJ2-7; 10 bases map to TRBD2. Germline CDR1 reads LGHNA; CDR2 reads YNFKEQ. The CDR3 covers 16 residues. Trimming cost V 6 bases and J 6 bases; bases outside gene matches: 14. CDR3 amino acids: CASRRETSGLLGEQYF. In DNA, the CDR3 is TGTGCCAGCAGGCGCGAGACTAGCGGGTTGCTGGGCGAGCAGTACTTC.

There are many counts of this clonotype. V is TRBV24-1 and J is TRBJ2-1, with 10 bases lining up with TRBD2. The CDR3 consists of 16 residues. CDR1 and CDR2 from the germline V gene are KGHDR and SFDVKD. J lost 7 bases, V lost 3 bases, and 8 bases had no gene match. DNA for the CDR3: TGTGCCACCAGTGATCTCCTAGCGGGAGAGGGGAATGAGCAGTTCTTC. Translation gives CATSDLLAGEGNEQFF.

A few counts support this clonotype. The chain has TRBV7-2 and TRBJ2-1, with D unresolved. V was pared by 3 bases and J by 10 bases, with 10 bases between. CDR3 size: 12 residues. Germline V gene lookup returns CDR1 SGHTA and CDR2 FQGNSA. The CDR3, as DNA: TGTGCCAGCAGCTTTGGGGAAGGAGAGCAGTTCTTC. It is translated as CASSFGEGEQFF.